The rows below give T cell receptor beta chains drawn from one sample of a study of cytotoxic CD8 clonotypes in ibrutinib-treated CLL. Profiled with immunoSEQ multiplex PCR; TCRdb holds only in-frame clones, not every one. This sample has approximately 200,000 clones; over 60% occur once, and the top ten carry around 15%. This material consisted of PBMCs, taken after 24 months of ibrutinib treatment. Receptor source: a human donor with chronic lymphocytic leukemia. CDR3s include the opening cysteine and the closing phenylalanine or tryptophan. The D gene is left open where the match is weak. Clone size is shown for a subset of rows, as once, few, many or a class of expanded clone.

cdr3_nt cdr3_aa d_call clone_size j_call v_call
TGTGCCAGCAGTTTAGACGCCGGTGCGGTCGAGCAGTTCTTC CASSLDAGAVEQFF . . TRBJ2-1 TRBV28
TGTGCCAGCAGTCTATCCCCCCCTCTAGCGGGAGATTTCTACGGTGAGCAGTTCTTC CASSLSPPLAGDFYGEQFF TRBD2 . TRBJ2-1 TRBV27
TGTGCCAGCTCACCATTGCCGGGCAGGGGGCCGGCAGATACGCAGTATTTT CASSPLPGRGPADTQYF TRBD1 . TRBJ2-3 TRBV18
TGTGCCAGCAGCTCTCAACAGGAGGTGAACACTGAAGCTTTCTTT CASSSQQEVNTEAFF . . TRBJ1-1 TRBV13
TGTGCCACCATAGGAGGAGGGATATTCACTGAAGCTTTCTTT CATIGGGIFTEAFF . few TRBJ1-1 TRBV10-3
TGTGCCATCAGTGGGGGGACAGGGATGGAGACCCAGTACTTC CAISGGTGMETQYF TRBD1 few TRBJ2-5 TRBV10-3
TGCGCCAGCAGCTTGGGGGACTTTACGGATAAGCAGTTCTTC CASSLGDFTDKQFF . . TRBJ2-1 TRBV5-1
TGTGCCACCAGAATAACAATTCACACAGATACGCAGTATTTT CATRITIHTDTQYF . . TRBJ2-3 TRBV15
TGTGCCAGCAGCTCTCTCAACGAGCAGTACTTC CASSSLNEQYF . . TRBJ2-7 TRBV28
TGTGCCAGTAGTATGGTGGGAGCGGTCCGCTACGAGCAGTACTTC CASSMVGAVRYEQYF . . TRBJ2-7 TRBV19
TGCGCCAGCAGAAGAGCAGGACTTAGCAATCAGCCCCAGCATTTT CASRRAGLSNQPQHF . . TRBJ1-5 TRBV10-2
TGTGCTAGCAGCTTCGGGACAGGAGATACCTACGAGCAGTACTTC CASSFGTGDTYEQYF TRBD1 many TRBJ2-7 TRBV7-7
TGTGCCAGCAGCCAAGGCCCAGGGGAATGGCATCAGCCCCAGCATTTT CASSQGPGEWHQPQHF . . TRBJ1-5 TRBV14
TGTGCCAGCAGCTCTGGACAGGGTTATGGCTACACCTTC CASSSGQGYGYTF TRBD1 . TRBJ1-2 TRBV7-2
TGTGCCAGCAGCTTCCGAGGGCCTTACAATGAGCAGTTCTTC CASSFRGPYNEQFF . . TRBJ2-1 TRBV11-2
TGTGCCAGCAGTTGGGGACCGATCTACAATGAGCAGTTCTTC CASSWGPIYNEQFF . . TRBJ2-1 TRBV28
TGTGCCAGCAGTTACTCCCCAAGCGGGAGAACAGATACGCAGTATTTT CASSYSPSGRTDTQYF TRBD2 . TRBJ2-3 TRBV6-6
TGTGCCAGCAGCTTGGCAGGGGGCTACGAGCAGTACTTC CASSLAGGYEQYF TRBD1 once TRBJ2-7 TRBV7-9
TGCGCCAGCAGCCAAGAAGGTGTGGGACAGGGTTCCTACAATGAGCAGTTCTTC CASSQEGVGQGSYNEQFF TRBD1 . TRBJ2-1 TRBV4-3
TGTGCCTACCGCCAAGGTTGGGATACGCAGTATTTT CAYRQGWDTQYF . once TRBJ2-3 TRBV30
TGTGCCAGCAGACCGGGTTTCGGCAATGGCTACACCTTC CASRPGFGNGYTF . . TRBJ1-2 TRBV6-5
TGTGCCAGCAGCTGGCCGGGCGACACAGATACGCAGTATTTT CASSWPGDTDTQYF . . TRBJ2-3 TRBV5-4